This paragraph covers one T cell receptor beta chain sequence. Its antigen remains undetermined. No base quality information exists; no much larger clone differs at one position. The sample belongs to a study of T cell responses to AZD1222 COVID-19 vaccine (dated by TCRdb to the early 2020s). Study-level background: AZD1222 recipients given second doses at about 4 weeks or at about 12 weeks were pooled, since spike-specific TCR depth and breadth were not found to differ between the two schedules. A total of around 240 trial participants underwent TCR sequencing, of whom nearly 210 had received two doses of AZD1222 and 26 had received two doses of the MenACWY control vaccine. Enrollment into the trials was organized by age into subgroups of 18-55, 56-69 and 70-plus years, and those subgroups contained roughly 140, 27 and 60 TCR-sequenced participants, respectively.

What the research found in general, with its limitations: The whole spike protein was spanned by vaccine-associated CD4 TCRs, and dominant responses were seen in regions 160-218 and 743-854. Nearly half of unique spike-specific TCRs reportedly recognized epitopes outside regions mutated in the B.1.351 and B.1.1.7 variants. Because no day 14 peak-response samples were available, the repertoires could be characterized only after the peak T cell response. A significant rise in spike-specific TCR breadth and depth was observed after two AZD1222 doses relative to day 0 and relative to MenACWY recipients. In the small 56-69-year group, the increase in depth fell short of significance, most likely because of low power. Most participants were white British and females outnumbered males, and the authors suggested that clonal diversity may have been underestimated. Conclusions about previously exposed vaccinees were limited because only six AZD1222 recipients were SARS-CoV-2 seropositive at baseline.

The CDR3 regions of human TCRbeta chains were analyzed by immunosequencing. In the original analysis: TCRs in the repertoires were compared against a reference library of SARS-CoV-2-specific TCRs that had been generated with the MIRA antigen-specificity platform. Breadth was defined as the fraction of unique TCRs that were SARS-CoV-2-associated, and depth was defined as the fraction of total T cells that were SARS-CoV-2-associated. Using the MIRA data, each spike-specific TCR was mapped to the spike region that the TCR reacts to and placed in a CD4 or CD8 class. Log10-transformed breadth and depth values were compared by one-way ANOVA with Sidak's multiple comparisons tests. In TCRdb, the immuneACCESS table is reduced to in-frame sequences with V and J assigned. These tables do not hold every clone; where another copy was compared, an unresolved V gene accounts for under half, and the others remain unexplained. D and trimming come from the DNA, and the V and J calls and clone size come from that table. The table for this sample lists roughly 80,000 clones; roughly nine tenths of them were counted only once. The top ten clonotypes cover 4.2% of the sample.

The germline ends are 12 bases apart after V is trimmed by 5 bases and J by 0 bases. The CDR3 holds 15 amino acids from the cysteine to the phenylalanine. Only the CDR3 DNA stays, 45 bases, in frame from base 1. For CDR1 and CDR2, the germline V gene (reference sequence) lists SGHKS and YYEKEE. The time point tag for this specimen amounts to: baseline before first vaccination. Vaccinee samples were obtained from the UK trials COV001 and COV002, which included a single-blind randomized controlled phase 2/3 trial of AZD1222 (ChAdOx1 nCoV-19) in healthy adults. Trial participant PBMC samples were collected at day 0 and day 28 after the second dose for TCRbeta chain sequencing.

The receptor's source is an adult in good health. Sequenced here: peripheral blood, sampled on day 0 of AZD1222 vaccination. The V gene is TRBV5-5 and the J gene is TRBJ1-3; too little of a D gene remains to name it. The nucleotides read TGTGCCAGCAGATATGACGGCGACTCTGGAAACACCATATATTTT. This yields the protein CASRYDGDSGNTIYF.